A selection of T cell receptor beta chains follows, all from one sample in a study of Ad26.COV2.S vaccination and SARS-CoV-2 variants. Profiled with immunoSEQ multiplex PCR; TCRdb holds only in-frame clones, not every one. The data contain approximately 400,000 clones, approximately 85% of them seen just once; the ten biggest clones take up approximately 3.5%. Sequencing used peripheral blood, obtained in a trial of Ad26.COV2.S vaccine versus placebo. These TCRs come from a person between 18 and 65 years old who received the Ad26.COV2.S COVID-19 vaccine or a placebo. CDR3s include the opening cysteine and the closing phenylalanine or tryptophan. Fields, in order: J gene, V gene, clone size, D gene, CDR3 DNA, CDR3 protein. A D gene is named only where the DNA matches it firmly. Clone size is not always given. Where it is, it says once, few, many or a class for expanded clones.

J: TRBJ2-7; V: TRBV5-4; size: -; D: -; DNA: TGTCTTTTCGGCCGGGGCGGAGGCTACGAGCAGTACTTC; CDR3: CLFGRGGGYEQYF
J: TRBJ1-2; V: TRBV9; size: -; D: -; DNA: TGTGCCAGCAGTACCTTAGAGAATGGCTACACCTTC; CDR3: CASSTLENGYTF
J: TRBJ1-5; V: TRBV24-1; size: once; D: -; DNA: TGTGCCACCAGTCCCACAGGGTTGAGTCAGCCCCAGCATTTT; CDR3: CATSPTGLSQPQHF
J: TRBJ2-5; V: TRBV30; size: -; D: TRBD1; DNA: TGTGCCTGGAGTCTTACAGGGGCCGGCTGGGAGACCCAGTACTTC; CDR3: CAWSLTGAGWETQYF
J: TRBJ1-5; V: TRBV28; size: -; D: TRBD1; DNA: TGTGCCAGCAATCCGACAGGGGGTCGCAATCAGCCCCAGCATTTT; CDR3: CASNPTGGRNQPQHF
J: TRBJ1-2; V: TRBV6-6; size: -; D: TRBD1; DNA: TGTGCCAGCCGGCCCTGGGACAGGGCTAACTATGGCTACACCTTC; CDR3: CASRPWDRANYGYTF
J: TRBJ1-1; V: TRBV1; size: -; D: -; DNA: TGCACCAGCAGCCGTGGGCTGGGGAACACTGAAGCTTTCTTT; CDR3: CTSSRGLGNTEAFF
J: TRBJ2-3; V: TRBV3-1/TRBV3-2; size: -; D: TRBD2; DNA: TGTGCCAGCAGCCAAGTGGGAGCGGGAGCCCCCCCAGATACGCAGTATTTT; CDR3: CASSQVGAGAPPDTQYF
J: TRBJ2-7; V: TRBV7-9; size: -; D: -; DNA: TGTGCCAGCAGCTCCTGGGGCAGGGTGACCCACGAGCAGTACTTC; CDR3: CASSSWGRVTHEQYF
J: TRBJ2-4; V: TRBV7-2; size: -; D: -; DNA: TGTGCCAGCAGCTTAGAGACCGTAGCCAAAAACATTCAGTACTTC; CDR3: CASSLETVAKNIQYF
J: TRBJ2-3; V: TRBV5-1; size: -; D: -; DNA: TGCGCCAGCAGCTCGGAACAGGGAGGAACGCAGTATTTT; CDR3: CASSSEQGGTQYF
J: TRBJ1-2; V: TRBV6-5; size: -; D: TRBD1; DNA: TGTGCCAGCAGCGCTACAGGGGACTATGGCTACACCTTC; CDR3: CASSATGDYGYTF
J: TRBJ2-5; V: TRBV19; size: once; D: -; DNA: TGTGCCAGTAGTGTTAGGACACCTACACAAGAGACCCAGTACTTC; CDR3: CASSVRTPTQETQYF
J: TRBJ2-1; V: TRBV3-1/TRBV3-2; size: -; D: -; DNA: TGTGCCAGCAGCCAAGGGAATGAGCAGTTCTTC; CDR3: CASSQGNEQFF
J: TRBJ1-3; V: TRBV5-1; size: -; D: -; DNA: TGCGCCAGCAGCTCCCGGACGGGCCTTGGAAACACCATATATTTT; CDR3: CASSSRTGLGNTIYF
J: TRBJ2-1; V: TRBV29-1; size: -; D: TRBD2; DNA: TGCAGCGTGGAGACTGTGGGACTAGCGGGAGGACGGAGCTCCTACAATGAGCAGTTCTTC; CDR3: CSVETVGLAGGRSSYNEQFF
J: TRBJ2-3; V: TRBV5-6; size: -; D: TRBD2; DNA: TGTGCCAGCAGCTTGCCGGGGGGAGGCCCCACAGATACGCAGTATTTT; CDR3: CASSLPGGGPTDTQYF
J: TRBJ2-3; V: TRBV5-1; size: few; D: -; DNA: TGCGCCAGCAGTCGGTTTAGCACAGATACGCAGTATTTT; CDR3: CASSRFSTDTQYF
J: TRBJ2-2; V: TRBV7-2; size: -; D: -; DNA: TGTGCCAGCAGCTTACGAGGGGGGGCCGGGGAGCTGTTTTTT; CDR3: CASSLRGGAGELFF
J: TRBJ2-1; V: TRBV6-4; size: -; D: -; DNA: TGTGCCAGCATGAAGGAAGAGGGCCGCAATGAGCAGTTCTTC; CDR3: CASMKEEGRNEQFF
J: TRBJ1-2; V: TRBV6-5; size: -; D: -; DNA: TGTGCCAGCAGTTATGGGAGGGAGCAGAACTATGGCTACACCTTC; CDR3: CASSYGREQNYGYTF
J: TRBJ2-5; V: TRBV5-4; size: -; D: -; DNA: TGTGCCAGCAGGCTCGGGACATCCGAAGAGACCCAGTACTTC; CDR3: CASRLGTSEETQYF
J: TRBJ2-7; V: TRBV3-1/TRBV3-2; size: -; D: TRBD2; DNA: TGTGCCAGCAGCCAAAAAGCGGGATTCTCCTACGAGCAGTACTTC; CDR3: CASSQKAGFSYEQYF
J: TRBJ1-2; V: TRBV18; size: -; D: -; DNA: TGTGCCAGCTCACCCCAACTTGGGGGGCTGAGAGGCTACACCTTC; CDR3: CASSPQLGGLRGYTF
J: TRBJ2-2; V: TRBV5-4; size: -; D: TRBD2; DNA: TGTGCCAGCCATCCTCGACTAGCGGCGGCCGGGGAGCTGTTTTTT; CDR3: CASHPRLAAAGELFF
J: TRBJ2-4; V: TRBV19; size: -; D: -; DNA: TGTGCCAGTAGTATATTGGGGAATCTAGCCAAAAACATTCAGTACTTC; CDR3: CASSILGNLAKNIQYF
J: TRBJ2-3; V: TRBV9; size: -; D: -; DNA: TGTGCCAGCAGTAACAGGGATACGCAGTATTTT; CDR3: CASSNRDTQYF
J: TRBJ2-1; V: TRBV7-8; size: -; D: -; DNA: TGTGCCAGCACCGAACGGTGGATCTCGGGTGAGCAGTTCTTC; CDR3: CASTERWISGEQFF
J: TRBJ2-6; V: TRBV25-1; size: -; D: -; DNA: TGTGCCAGCGAACGGTCCTCTGGGGCCAACGTCCTGACTTTC; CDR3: CASERSSGANVLTF
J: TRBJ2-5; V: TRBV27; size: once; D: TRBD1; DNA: TGTGCCAGCAGTGATACAGGGGGCGCGGCTAGGGAGACCCAGTACTTC; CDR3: CASSDTGGAARETQYF
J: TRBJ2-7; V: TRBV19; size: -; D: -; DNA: TGTGCCAGTAGACCCCGGGACTCATCCTACGAGCAGTACTTC; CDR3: CASRPRDSSYEQYF
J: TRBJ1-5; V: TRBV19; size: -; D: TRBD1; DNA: TGTGCCAGTAGTATAGATACAGGGGAGGGCAATCAGCCCCAGCATTTT; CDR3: CASSIDTGEGNQPQHF
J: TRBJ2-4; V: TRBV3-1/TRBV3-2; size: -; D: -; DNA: TGTGCCAGCAGCCAAGATAAAGAATGGGGCAAAAACATTCAGTACTTC; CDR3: CASSQDKEWGKNIQYF
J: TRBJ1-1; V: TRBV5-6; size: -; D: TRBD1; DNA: TGTGCCAGCAGCTTCCGGGTAGGGACAGAGGAAGCTTTCTTT; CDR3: CASSFRVGTEEAFF
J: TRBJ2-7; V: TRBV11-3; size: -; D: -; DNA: TGTGCCAGCAGCTTACGCAGGGACGAAAATAACGAGCAGTACTTC; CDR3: CASSLRRDENNEQYF
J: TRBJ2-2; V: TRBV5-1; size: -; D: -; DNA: TGCGCCAGCAGCTTAGCGATCTCCGGGGAGCTGTTTTTT; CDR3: CASSLAISGELFF
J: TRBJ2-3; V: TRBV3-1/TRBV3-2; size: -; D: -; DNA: TGTGCCAGCAGCCAAGGGGGGGGCACAGATACGCAGTATTTT; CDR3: CASSQGGGTDTQYF
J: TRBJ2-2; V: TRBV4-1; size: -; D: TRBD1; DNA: TGCGCCAGCAGAAGGGGGCCCACCGGGGAGCTGTTTTTT; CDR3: CASRRGPTGELFF
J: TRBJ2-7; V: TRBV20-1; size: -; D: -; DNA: TGCCGGGGTTGGCAGGCCGAGCAGTACTTC; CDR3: CRGWQAEQYF
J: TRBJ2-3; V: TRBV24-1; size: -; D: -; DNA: TGTGCCACCAGTGATGTGTTTGGGGGCTCGGATACGCAGTATTTT; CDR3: CATSDVFGGSDTQYF